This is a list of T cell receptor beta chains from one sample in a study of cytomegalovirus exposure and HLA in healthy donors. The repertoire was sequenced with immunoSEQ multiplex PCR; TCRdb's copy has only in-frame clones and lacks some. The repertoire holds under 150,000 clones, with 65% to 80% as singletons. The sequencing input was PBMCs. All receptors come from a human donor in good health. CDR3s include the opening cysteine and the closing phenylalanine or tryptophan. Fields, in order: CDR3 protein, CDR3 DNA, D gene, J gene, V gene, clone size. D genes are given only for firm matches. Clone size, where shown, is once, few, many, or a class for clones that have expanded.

CASSYSWRQGLWEQYF	TGTGCCAGCAGTTATTCTTGGAGACAGGGATTATGGGAGCAGTACTTC	TRBD1	TRBJ2-7	TRBV6-9	.
CASSLAGQNYGYTF	TGTGCCAGCAGCTTAGCGGGACAGAATTATGGCTACACCTTC	TRBD1	TRBJ1-2	TRBV7-6	.
CASSLRGPNGYTF	TGTGCCAGCAGCTTAAGGGGGCCCAATGGCTACACCTTC	TRBD1	TRBJ1-2	TRBV7-9	once
CASGPITSSYNEQFF	TGTGCTAGTGGACCGATCACGAGCTCCTACAATGAGCAGTTCTTC	.	TRBJ2-1	TRBV12-5	once
CASSGGTGTAFF	TGTGCCAGCAGCGGGGGGACAGGGACAGCTTTCTTT	TRBD1	TRBJ1-1	TRBV9	few
CASSEVGTHNSPLHF	TGTGCCAGCAGTGAGGTGGGGACTCATAATTCACCCCTCCACTTT	.	TRBJ1-6	TRBV6-1	.
CASSLPPQAFF	TGTGCCAGCAGTTTACCGCCCCAGGCTTTCTTT	.	TRBJ1-1	TRBV28	.
CASSFSNEQFF	TGCGCCAGCAGCTTCAGCAATGAGCAGTTCTTC	.	TRBJ2-1	TRBV5-1	.
CASSVGGEDGLPYGYTF	TGTGCCAGCAGCGTAGGTGGGGAGGACGGTCTTCCCTATGGCTACACCTTC	.	TRBJ1-2	TRBV9	few
CASSLRQFEAPLHF	TGTGCCAGCAGCCTTCGGCAGTTTGAGGCACCCCTCCACTTT	.	TRBJ1-6	TRBV9	.
CASTAGVGTEAFF	TGTGCCAGTACGGCAGGGGTGGGAACTGAAGCTTTCTTT	.	TRBJ1-1	TRBV19	.
CASSLPSDETGITGELFF	TGCGCCAGCAGCTTGCCCTCGGATGAGACAGGAATTACCGGGGAGCTGTTTTTT	.	TRBJ2-2	TRBV5-1	.